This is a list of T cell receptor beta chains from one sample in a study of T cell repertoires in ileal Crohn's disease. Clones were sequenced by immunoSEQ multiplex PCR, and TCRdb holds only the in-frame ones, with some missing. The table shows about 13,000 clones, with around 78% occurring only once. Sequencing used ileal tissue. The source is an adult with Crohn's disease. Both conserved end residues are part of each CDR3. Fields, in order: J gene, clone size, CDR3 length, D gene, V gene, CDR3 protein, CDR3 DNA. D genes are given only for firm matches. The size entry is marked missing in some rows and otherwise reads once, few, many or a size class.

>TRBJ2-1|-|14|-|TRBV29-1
CSVENSWTYNEQFF
TGCAGCGTTGAAAACAGTTGGACCTACAATGAGCAGTTCTTC
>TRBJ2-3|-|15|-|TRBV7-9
CASSLSIGLTDTQYF
TGTGCCAGCAGCTTATCGATCGGACTCACAGATACGCAGTATTTT
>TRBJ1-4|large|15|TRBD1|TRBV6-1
CASSGSQGANEKLFF
TGTGCCAGCAGTGGGTCCCAGGGGGCTAATGAAAAACTGTTTTTT
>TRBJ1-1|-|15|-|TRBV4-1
CASSQDGSRGRRAFF
TGCGCCAGCAGCCAAGATGGTAGTCGTGGCCGGCGGGCTTTCTTT
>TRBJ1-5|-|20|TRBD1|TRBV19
CASRSPFVLGQHKSNQPQHF
TGTGCCAGTCGCTCCCCCTTTGTCTTGGGACAGCACAAGAGCAATCAGCCCCAGCATTTT
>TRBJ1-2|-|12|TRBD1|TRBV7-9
CASSLGQIGYTF
TGTGCCAGCAGCTTGGGACAGATTGGCTACACCTTC
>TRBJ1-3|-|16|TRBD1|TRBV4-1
CASSQPRTGKGNTIYF
TGCGCCAGCAGCCAACCCAGGACAGGGAAGGGAAACACCATATATTTT
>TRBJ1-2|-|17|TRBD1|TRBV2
CASRGWAGGALTNGYTF
TGTGCCAGCAGGGGATGGGCAGGGGGCGCTTTGACCAATGGCTACACCTTC
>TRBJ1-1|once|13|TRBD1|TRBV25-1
CASMGQAGAEAFF
TGTGCCAGCATGGGACAGGCTGGGGCTGAAGCTTTCTTT
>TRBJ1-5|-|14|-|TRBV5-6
CARAAWGGRGAQHF
TGTGCCAGAGCAGCTTGGGGGGGTCGGGGGGCCCAGCATTTT
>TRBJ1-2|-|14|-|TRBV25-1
CASSAAGRTFGYTF
TGTGCCAGCAGTGCGGCGGGACGGACTTTCGGCTACACCTTC
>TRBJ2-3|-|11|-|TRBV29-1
CSRPARGTQYF
TGCAGCCGACCAGCTCGGGGTACGCAGTATTTT
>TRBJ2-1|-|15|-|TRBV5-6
CASSSWGGMGNEQFF
TGTGCCAGCAGCTCCTGGGGCGGGATGGGCAATGAGCAGTTCTTC
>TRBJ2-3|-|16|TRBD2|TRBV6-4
CASSALSGSPTDTQYF
TGTGCCAGCAGTGCCCTAAGCGGGAGCCCCACAGATACGCAGTATTTT
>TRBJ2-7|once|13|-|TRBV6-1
CASRIPPGSEQYF
TGTGCCAGCAGGATTCCCCCGGGATCCGAGCAGTACTTC
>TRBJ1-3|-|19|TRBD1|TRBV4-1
CASSQVRPGQLPLGNTIYF
TGCGCCAGCAGCCAGGTTCGACCGGGACAGCTCCCGTTAGGAAACACCATATATTTT
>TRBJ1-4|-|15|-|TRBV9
CASSEKGVRGEKLFF
TGTGCCAGCAGCGAAAAAGGGGTTCGCGGTGAAAAACTGTTTTTT
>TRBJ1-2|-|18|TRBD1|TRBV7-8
CASSSSDRGRVELYGYTF
TGTGCCAGCAGCTCGTCCGACAGGGGGCGAGTGGAGCTCTATGGCTACACCTTC
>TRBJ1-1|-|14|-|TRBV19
CASSVQGVGTEAFF
TGTGCCAGTAGTGTGCAGGGTGTCGGAACTGAAGCTTTCTTT
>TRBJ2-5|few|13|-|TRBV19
CASSVRSEGTQYF
TGTGCCAGTAGTGTCAGGTCCGAAGGGACCCAGTACTTC
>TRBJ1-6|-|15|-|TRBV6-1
CASSEAGGSFSPLHF
TGTGCCAGCAGTGAAGCGGGGGGGTCCTTTTCACCCCTCCACTTT
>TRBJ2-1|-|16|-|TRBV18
CASSPTAGTHYNEQFF
TGTGCCAGCTCACCAACGGCGGGAACTCACTACAATGAGCAGTTCTTC
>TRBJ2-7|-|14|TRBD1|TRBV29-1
CSVADRTGGYEQYF
TGCAGCGTAGCAGATCGGACAGGGGGGTACGAGCAGTACTTC
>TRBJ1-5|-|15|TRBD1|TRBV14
CASSLQGACNQPQHF
TGTGCCAGCAGTCTACAGGGGGCATGCAATCAGCCCCAGCATTTT
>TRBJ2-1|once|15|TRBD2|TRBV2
CASRELAGGGNEQFF
TGTGCCAGCAGGGAACTAGCGGGAGGGGGCAATGAGCAGTTCTTC
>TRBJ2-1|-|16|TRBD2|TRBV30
CAWSRLALSSYNEQFF
TGTGCCTGGAGTAGACTAGCTTTGAGCTCCTACAATGAGCAGTTCTTC
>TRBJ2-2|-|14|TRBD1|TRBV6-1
CASSEGTATGELFF
TGTGCCAGCAGTGAGGGGACAGCAACCGGGGAGCTGTTTTTT
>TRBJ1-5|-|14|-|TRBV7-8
CASSLVQSEQPQHF
TGTGCCAGCAGCTTAGTACAGTCGGAACAGCCCCAGCATTTT
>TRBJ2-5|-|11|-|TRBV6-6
CASRAGETQYF
TGTGCCAGCCGAGCGGGAGAGACCCAGTACTTC
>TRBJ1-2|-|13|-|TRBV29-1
CSAIQGRNYGYTF
TGCAGCGCGATCCAGGGAAGAAACTATGGCTACACCTTC
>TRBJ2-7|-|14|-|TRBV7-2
CASSSGGSSYEQYF
TGTGCCAGCAGCTCAGGGGGGAGCTCCTACGAGCAGTACTTC
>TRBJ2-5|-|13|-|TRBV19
CASRQTYQETQYF
TGTGCCAGTAGACAAACATACCAAGAGACCCAGTACTTC
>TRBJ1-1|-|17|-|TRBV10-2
CASSERQRQRGNTEAFF
TGCGCCAGCAGTGAGAGGCAGCGTCAAAGGGGGAACACTGAAGCTTTCTTT
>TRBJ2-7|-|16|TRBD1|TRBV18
CASSQAHGTGHYEQYF
TGTGCCAGCTCACAGGCCCACGGGACAGGGCACTACGAGCAGTACTTC
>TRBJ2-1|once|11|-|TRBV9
CASSVQNEQFF
TGTGCCAGCAGCGTTCAAAATGAGCAGTTCTTC
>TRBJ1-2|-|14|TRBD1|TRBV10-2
CASTPPDRVAGYTF
TGCGCCAGCACTCCGCCGGACAGGGTAGCTGGCTACACCTTC